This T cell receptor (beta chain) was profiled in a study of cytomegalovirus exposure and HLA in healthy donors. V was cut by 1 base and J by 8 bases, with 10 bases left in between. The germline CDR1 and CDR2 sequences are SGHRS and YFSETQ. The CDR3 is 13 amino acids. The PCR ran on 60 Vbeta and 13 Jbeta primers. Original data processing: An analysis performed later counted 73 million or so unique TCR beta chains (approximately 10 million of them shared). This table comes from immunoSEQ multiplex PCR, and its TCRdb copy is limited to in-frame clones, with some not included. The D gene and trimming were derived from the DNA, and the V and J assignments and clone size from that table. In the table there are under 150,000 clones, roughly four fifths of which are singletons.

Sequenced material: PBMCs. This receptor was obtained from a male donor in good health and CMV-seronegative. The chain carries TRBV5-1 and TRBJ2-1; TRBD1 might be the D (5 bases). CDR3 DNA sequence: TGCGCCAGCAGCTTGAACCAGGGCTATGAGCAGTTCTTC. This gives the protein CASSLNQGYEQFF.